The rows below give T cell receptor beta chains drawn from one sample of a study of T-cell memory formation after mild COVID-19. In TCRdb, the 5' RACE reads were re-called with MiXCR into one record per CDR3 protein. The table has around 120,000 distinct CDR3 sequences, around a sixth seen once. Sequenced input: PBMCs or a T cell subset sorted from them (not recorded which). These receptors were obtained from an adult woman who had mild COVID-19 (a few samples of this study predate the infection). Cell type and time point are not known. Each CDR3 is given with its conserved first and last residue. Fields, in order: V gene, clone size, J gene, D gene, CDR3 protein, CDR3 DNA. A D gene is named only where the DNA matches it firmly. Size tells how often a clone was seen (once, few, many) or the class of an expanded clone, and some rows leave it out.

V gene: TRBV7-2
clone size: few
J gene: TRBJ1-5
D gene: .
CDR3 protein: CASSFSSGWAQPQHF
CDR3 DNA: TGTGCCAGCAGCTTTTCGTCGGGGTGGGCACAGCCCCAGCATTTT

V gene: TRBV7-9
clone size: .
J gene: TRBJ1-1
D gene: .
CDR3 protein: CASSFGGWGTEAFF
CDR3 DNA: TGTGCCAGCAGCTTCGGGGGCTGGGGCACTGAAGCTTTCTTT

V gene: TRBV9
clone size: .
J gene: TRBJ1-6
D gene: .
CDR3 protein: CASSVAPGGDSPLHF
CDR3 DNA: TGTGCCAGCAGCGTAGCTCCAGGCGGGGATTCACCCCTCCACTTT

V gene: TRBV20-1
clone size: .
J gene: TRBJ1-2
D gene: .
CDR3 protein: CSAVGGYTF
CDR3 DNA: TGCAGTGCTGTTGGTGGCTACACCTTC

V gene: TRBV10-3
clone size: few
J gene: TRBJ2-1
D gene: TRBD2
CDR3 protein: CAISDRAGERNEQFF
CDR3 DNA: TGTGCCATCAGTGATCGAGCGGGAGAGCGGAATGAGCAGTTCTTC

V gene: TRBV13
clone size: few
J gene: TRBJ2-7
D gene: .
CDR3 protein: CASSPGVHLAYEQYF
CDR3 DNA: TGTGCCAGCAGCCCCGGAGTGCACCTAGCCTACGAGCAGTACTTC

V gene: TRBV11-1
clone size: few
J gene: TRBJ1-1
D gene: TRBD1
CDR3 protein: CASRTRTGGIGTEAFF
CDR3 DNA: TGTGCCAGCAGAACCCGGACAGGGGGAATCGGCACTGAAGCTTTCTTT

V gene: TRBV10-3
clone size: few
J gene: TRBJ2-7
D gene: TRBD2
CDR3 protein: CAISEIAGDGTEQYF
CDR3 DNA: TGTGCCATCAGTGAGATCGCGGGAGACGGGACCGAGCAGTACTTC

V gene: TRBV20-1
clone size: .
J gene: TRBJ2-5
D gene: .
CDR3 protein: CSAVPVGYQETQYF
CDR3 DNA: TGCAGTGCCGTCCCCGTCGGGTACCAAGAGACCCAGTACTTC

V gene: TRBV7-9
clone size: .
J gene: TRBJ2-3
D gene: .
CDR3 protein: CASSLGRNTDTQYF
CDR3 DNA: TGTGCCAGCAGCTTGGGACGGAACACAGATACGCAGTATTTT

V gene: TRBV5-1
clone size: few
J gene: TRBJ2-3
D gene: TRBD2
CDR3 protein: CASSRATSGTDTQYF
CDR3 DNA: TGCGCCAGCAGCAGGGCGACTAGCGGAACAGATACGCAGTATTTT

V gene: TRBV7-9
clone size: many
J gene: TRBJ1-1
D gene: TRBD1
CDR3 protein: CASSPGQGVPEAFF
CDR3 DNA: TGTGCCAGCAGCCCCGGACAGGGTGTCCCTGAAGCTTTCTTT

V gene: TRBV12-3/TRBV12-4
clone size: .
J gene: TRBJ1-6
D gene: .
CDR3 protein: CASSFGGGTLHF
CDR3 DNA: TGTGCCAGCAGTTTCGGGGGTGGCACCCTCCACTTT

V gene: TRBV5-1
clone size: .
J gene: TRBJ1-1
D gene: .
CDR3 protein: CASSLGGPLQNTEAFF
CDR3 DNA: TGCGCCAGCAGCTTGGGCGGTCCGTTACAGAACACTGAAGCTTTCTTT

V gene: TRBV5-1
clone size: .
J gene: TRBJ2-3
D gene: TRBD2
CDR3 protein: CASSHRLAGDLITDTQYF
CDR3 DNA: TGCGCCAGCAGCCACCGACTAGCGGGGGACCTGATCACAGATACGCAGTATTTT

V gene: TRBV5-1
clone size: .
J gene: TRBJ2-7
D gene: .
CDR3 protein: CASSLGPDRHYEQYF
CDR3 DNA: TGCGCCAGCAGCTTGGGGCCGGACAGACACTACGAGCAGTACTTC

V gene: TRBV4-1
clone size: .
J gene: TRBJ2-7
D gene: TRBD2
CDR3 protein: CASSQPRRIAGGVYEQYF
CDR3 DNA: TGCGCCAGCAGCCAGCCGCGGAGAATAGCGGGGGGGGTCTACGAGCAGTACTTC

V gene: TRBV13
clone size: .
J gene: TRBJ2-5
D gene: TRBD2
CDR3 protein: CASSLVGATGGQETQYF
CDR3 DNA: TGTGCCAGCAGCTTAGTCGGGGCGACGGGGGGCCAAGAGACCCAGTACTTC

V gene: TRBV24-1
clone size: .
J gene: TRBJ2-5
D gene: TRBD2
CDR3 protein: CATSDLGLAGRETQYF
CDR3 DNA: TGTGCCACCAGTGACCTAGGACTAGCGGGACGGGAGACCCAGTACTTC

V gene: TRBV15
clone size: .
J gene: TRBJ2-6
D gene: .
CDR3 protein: CATSRERVGPSGANVLTF
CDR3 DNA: TGTGCCACCAGCAGAGAACGAGTGGGGCCCTCTGGGGCCAACGTCCTGACTTTC

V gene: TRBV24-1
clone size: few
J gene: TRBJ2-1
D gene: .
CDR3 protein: CATSPGNEQFF
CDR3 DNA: TGTGCCACCAGTCCTGGCAATGAGCAGTTCTTC

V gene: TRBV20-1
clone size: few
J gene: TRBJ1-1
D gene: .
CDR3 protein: CSARAQLTMNTEAFF
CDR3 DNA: TGCAGTGCTAGAGCACAGCTAACGATGAACACTGAAGCTTTCTTT

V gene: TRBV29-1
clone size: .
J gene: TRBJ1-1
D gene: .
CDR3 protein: CSVETVGTEAFF
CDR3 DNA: TGCAGCGTTGAAACCGTGGGCACTGAAGCTTTCTTT

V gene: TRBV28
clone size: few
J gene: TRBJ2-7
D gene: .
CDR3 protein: CASSGWTVSYEQYF
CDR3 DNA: TGTGCCAGCAGTGGCTGGACGGTTTCCTACGAGCAGTACTTC

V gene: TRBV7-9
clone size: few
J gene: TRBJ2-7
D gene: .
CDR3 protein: CASSLDGRGSYEQYF
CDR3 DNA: TGTGCCAGCAGCTTAGACGGTCGAGGGTCCTACGAGCAGTACTTC

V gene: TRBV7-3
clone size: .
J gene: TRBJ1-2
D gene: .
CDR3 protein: CASSSLGGTRVYGYTF
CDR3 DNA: TGTGCCAGCAGCTCCCTGGGGGGAACGAGAGTCTATGGCTACACCTTC

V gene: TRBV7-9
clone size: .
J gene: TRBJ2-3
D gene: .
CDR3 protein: CASSLTSWDTQYF
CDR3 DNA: TGTGCCAGCAGCTTAACCTCCTGGGATACGCAGTATTTT

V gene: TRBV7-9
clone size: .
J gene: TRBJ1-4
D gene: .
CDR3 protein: CASSALAGVSLEKLFF
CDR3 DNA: TGTGCCAGCAGCGCTTTAGCCGGGGTCTCTCTTGAAAAACTGTTTTTT

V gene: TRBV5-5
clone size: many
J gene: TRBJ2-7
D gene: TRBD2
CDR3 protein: CASSFLGGDSYEQYF
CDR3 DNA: TGTGCCAGCAGCTTTCTCGGGGGGGATTCCTACGAGCAGTACTTC

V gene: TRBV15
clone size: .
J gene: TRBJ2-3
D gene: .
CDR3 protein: CATSRLGGGKGDTQYF
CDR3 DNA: TGTGCCACCAGCAGACTCGGCGGGGGCAAGGGAGATACGCAGTATTTT

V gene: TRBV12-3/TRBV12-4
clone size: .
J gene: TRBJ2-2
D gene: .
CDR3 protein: CASGTGFTGELFF
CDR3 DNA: TGTGCCAGCGGAACAGGGTTCACCGGGGAGCTGTTTTTT

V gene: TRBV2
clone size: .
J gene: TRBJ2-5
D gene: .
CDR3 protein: CASRWQVETQYF
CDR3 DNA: TGTGCCAGCCGCTGGCAGGTAGAGACCCAGTACTTC

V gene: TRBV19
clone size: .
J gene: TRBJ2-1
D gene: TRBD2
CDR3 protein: CASSMRLAMEEQFF
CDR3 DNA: TGTGCCAGTAGTATGAGACTAGCCATGGAGGAGCAGTTCTTC

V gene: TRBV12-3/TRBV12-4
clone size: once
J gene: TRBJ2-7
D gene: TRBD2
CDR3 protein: CASSFSPDASGGMTYEQYF
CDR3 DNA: TGTGCCAGCAGTTTTTCACCCGATGCTAGCGGGGGGATGACTTACGAGCAGTACTTC

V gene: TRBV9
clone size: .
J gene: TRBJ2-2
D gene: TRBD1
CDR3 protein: CASSVHGQGAAAGELFF
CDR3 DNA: TGTGCCAGCAGCGTCCACGGACAGGGGGCGGCAGCCGGGGAGCTGTTTTTT

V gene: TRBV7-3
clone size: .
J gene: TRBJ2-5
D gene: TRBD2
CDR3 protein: CASSLEGLAAETQYF
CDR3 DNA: TGTGCCAGCAGCTTAGAAGGTCTAGCGGCAGAGACCCAGTACTTC

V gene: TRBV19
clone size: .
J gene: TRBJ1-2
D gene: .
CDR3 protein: CASSPRRGAQNYGYTF
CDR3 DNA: TGTGCCAGTAGTCCTCGCCGGGGGGCCCAAAACTATGGCTACACCTTC

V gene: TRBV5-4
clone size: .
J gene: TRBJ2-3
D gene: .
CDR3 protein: CASSWGTDTQYF
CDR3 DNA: TGTGCCAGCAGTTGGGGCACAGATACGCAGTATTTT

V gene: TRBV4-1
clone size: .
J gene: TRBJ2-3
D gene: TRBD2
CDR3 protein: CASSQFGPGLAGALSTDTQYF
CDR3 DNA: TGCGCCAGCAGCCAATTCGGACCTGGACTAGCTGGAGCGTTGAGCACAGATACGCAGTATTTT

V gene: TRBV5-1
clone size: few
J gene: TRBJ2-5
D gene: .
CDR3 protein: CASSEIPQFQETQYF
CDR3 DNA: TGCGCCAGCAGCGAGATACCCCAGTTCCAAGAGACCCAGTACTTC

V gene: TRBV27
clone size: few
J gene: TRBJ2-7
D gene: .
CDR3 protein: CASSFAGVPLSYEQYF
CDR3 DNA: TGTGCCAGCAGTTTTGCCGGGGTGCCCCTTTCCTACGAGCAGTACTTC

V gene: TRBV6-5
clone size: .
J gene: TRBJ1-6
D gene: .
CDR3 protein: CASSSPIGDPNSPLHF
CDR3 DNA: TGTGCCAGCAGTTCCCCCATCGGAGACCCAAATTCACCCCTCCACTTT

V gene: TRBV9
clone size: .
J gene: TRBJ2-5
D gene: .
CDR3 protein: CASSPRGGGKETQYF
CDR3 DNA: TGTGCCAGCAGCCCCCGGGGAGGCGGGAAAGAGACCCAGTACTTC

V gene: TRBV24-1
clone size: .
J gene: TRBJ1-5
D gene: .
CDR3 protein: CATSDPPRWSNQPQHF
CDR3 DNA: TGTGCCACCAGTGATCCACCCAGGTGGAGCAATCAGCCCCAGCATTTT

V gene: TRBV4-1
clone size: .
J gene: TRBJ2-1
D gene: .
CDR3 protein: CASSQAAIPVSRYNEQFF
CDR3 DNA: TGCGCCAGCAGCCAAGCTGCGATACCGGTTAGTCGGTACAATGAGCAGTTCTTC

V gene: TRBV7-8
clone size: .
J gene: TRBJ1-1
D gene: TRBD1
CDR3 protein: CASSLATGGKAEAFF
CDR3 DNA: TGTGCCAGCAGCTTAGCTACAGGGGGAAAGGCTGAAGCTTTCTTT